These 18 T cell receptor beta chains came from one sample sequenced in a study of blood T cell repertoires in COVID-19. Only in-frame clones appear in the TCRdb table, and some are missing; sequencing was by immunoSEQ multiplex PCR. Of over 85,000 clones in the sample, roughly four fifths were seen once. Material for sequencing was peripheral blood. Receptor source: a woman aged 55 to 70 with acute or convalescent COVID-19.

This sequence joins TRBV6-5 and TRBJ1-5, with unresolved D. The CDR3 length is 14 residues. The V end lost 0 bases, the J end lost 5 bases, and 8 bases lay between the germline ends. Germline V lookup: CDR1 MNHEY, CDR2 SVGAGI. CDR3 in amino acids: CASSYSRRDQPQHF. The CDR3 region has the DNA TGTGCCAGCAGTTACTCTCGGAGAGATCAGCCCCAGCATTTT.

This clone came up a few times. The chain links TRBV20-1 to TRBJ1-3, with 12 bases identical to TRBD1. Per germline, CDR1 DFQATT and CDR2 SNEGSKA (reference sequence). The CDR3 is made up of 15 amino acids. V lost 6 bases and J lost 5; bases outside the gene matches: 8. CDR3 protein: CSASRGTGGRNTIYF. CDR3 in DNA: TGCAGTGCAAGTAGGGGGACAGGGGGCAGAAACACCATATATTTT.

The chain joins TRBV6-5 to TRBJ2-3; no definite D call. The CDR3 runs to 14 residues. Germline V gene data show CDR1 as MNHEY and CDR2 as SVGAGI. V was pared by 5 bases and J by 1 base, with 10 bases between. The CDR3 loop is CASSPYAGTDTQYF. CDR3 coding DNA: TGTGCCAGCAGTCCCTACGCCGGCACAGATACGCAGTATTTT.

The CDR3 DNA is TGTGCCAGCAGCTTGGGCGCGGGGGGGCCCACCGGGGAGCTGTTTTTT. It specifies CASSLGAGGPTGELFF. This chain links TRBV5-4 with TRBJ2-2, with 9 bases lining up with TRBD2. Germline V gene sequence: CDR1 SGHNT, CDR2 YYREEE (reference sequence). V gave up 0 bases and J gave up 4 bases; unmatched junction bases: 4. The CDR3 spans 16 residues.

This chain connects TRBV30 to TRBJ2-6; D gene unclear. The CDR3 extends over 12 amino acids. The V end lost 5 bases, the J end lost 1 base, and 3 bases lay between the germline ends. CDR1 GTSNPN and CDR2 SVGIG come from the germline V gene (reference sequence). The CDR3 is CAWLSGANVLTF. Here the CDR3 DNA reads TGTGCCTGGCTGTCTGGGGCCAACGTCCTGACTTTC.

This chain joins TRBV6-2 or TRBV6-3 and TRBJ1-4; D unresolved. CDR1 is MNHEY and CDR2 is SVGEGT in the germline V gene. V was shortened by 6 bases and J by 10 bases, with 18 bases between the two germline ends. The CDR3 sequence is 14 residues long. CDR3 in DNA: TGTGCCAGCAGCCCTCACCCAAGCCTAAGAAAACTGTTTTTT. Translating gives CASSPHPSLRKLFF.

The chain couples TRBV30 to TRBJ1-2; D not resolved. V lost 0 bases to trimming and J lost 5 bases, with 25 bases between them. This CDR3 is built from 18 residues. Germline CDR1 and CDR2: GTSNPN and SVGIG (reference sequence). For the CDR3, the DNA is TGTGCCTGGAGTGTAGGAGTTTATCGAGGTGTCCGGGGATATGGCTACACCTTC. Translated, it gives CAWSVGVYRGVRGYGYTF.

The table lists this clone with a count of one. The chain's CDR3 is CASSVDLARNEQFF. CDR3 DNA: TGTGCCAGCAGCGTAGATCTAGCGAGGAATGAGCAGTTCTTC. The chain joins TRBV9 to TRBJ2-1; tentatively, D is TRBD2 (6 bases). CDR3 length: 14 residues. In germline, CDR1 is SGDLS, CDR2 YYNGEE. Trimming left V 0 bases short and J 7 bases short, with 11 bases between. The entire variable domain, with the rest obtained from reference TRBV9 and TRBJ2-1, is as follows: DSGVTQTPKHLITATGQRVTLRCSPRSGDLSVYWYQQSLDQGLQFLIQYYNGEERAKGNILERFSAQQFPDLHSELNLSSLELGDSALYFCASSVDLARNEQFFGPGTRLTVL.

This rearrangement joins TRBV28 to TRBJ2-3; D is unresolved. Trimming cost V 6 bases and J 1 base, with 14 bases left between them. CDR3 length equals 15 residues. Germline CDR1 and CDR2: MDHEN and SYDVKM. CDR3 sequence reads: CASSPGFLGTDTQYF. The CDR3 DNA follows: TGTGCCAGCAGCCCCGGGTTTCTGGGCACAGATACGCAGTATTTT.

V is TRBV5-1 and J is TRBJ1-2; D is unclear. Germline CDR1 is SGHRS and CDR2 is YFSETQ. V shed 0 bases and J shed 6 bases, with 12 bases lying between them. The CDR3 is 14 amino acids. CDR3 coding DNA: TGCGCCAGCAGCTTGGCTATAGTATCGGATGGCTACACCTTC. The encoded protein is CASSLAIVSDGYTF. Full variable domain (remainder filled in from reference TRBV5-1 and TRBJ1-2): KAGVTQTPRYLIKTRGQQVTLSCSPISGHRSVSWYQQTPGQGLQFLFEYFSETQRNKGNFPGRFSGRQFSNSRSEMNVSTLELGDSALYLCASSLAIVSDGYTFGSGTRLTVV.

This sequence joins TRBV19 and TRBJ2-2, with 7 bases aligning to TRBD1. From germline, CDR1 is LNHDA and CDR2 SQIVND (reference sequence). Losses at the gene ends were 7 bases for V and 6 bases for J; bases not matched to a gene: 11. CDR3 size: 15 residues. The DNA for the CDR3 is TGTGCCAGTAACTCGGGACAGTTCTCTCCCGGGGAGCTGTTTTTT. Encoded protein: CASNSGQFSPGELFF. Supplemented by reference TRBV19 and TRBJ2-2, the full variable domain reads DGGITQSPKYLFRKEGQNVTLSCEQNLNHDAMYWYRQDPGQGLRLIYYSQIVNDFQKGDIAEGYSVSREKKESFPLTVTSAQKNPTAFYLCASNSGQFSPGELFFGEGSRLTVL.

This clone was detected once. The V call is TRBV14, the J call TRBJ2-1; D is unclear. The germline V gene has CDR1 SGHDN and CDR2 FVKESK. Trimming shortened V by 1 base and J by 7 bases, and 5 bases separated the two germline ends. This CDR3 region has 12 residues. The CDR3 DNA reads as TGTGCCAGCAGCCAAGCTCGGAATGAGCAGTTCTTC. It translates to CASSQARNEQFF.

CDR3 in amino acids: CASSPRGRAEAFF. For the CDR3, the DNA is TGTGCCAGCAGCCCCAGGGGGCGGGCTGAAGCTTTCTTT. V gene TRBV9 combines with J gene TRBJ1-1; 8 nucleotides line up with TRBD1. CDR1 is SGDLS, CDR2 YYNGEE, per germline. The CDR3 covers 13 residues. The J segment lost 6 bases and the V segment lost 4 bases, leaving 5 bases of the junction unmatched.

The chain is built from TRBV12-3 or TRBV12-4 and TRBJ2-7, with a weak D call TRBD1 (5 bases). V was clipped by 3 bases and J by 6 bases, with 9 bases between them. The CDR3 contains 12 residues. The CDR3 DNA sequence: TGTGCCAGCAGTTTCAGGGTCCGCGAGCAGTACTTC. Translated, it gives CASSFRVREQYF.

The chain couples TRBV6-5 to TRBJ1-6; D possibly corresponds to TRBD1 (5 bases). The CDR3 runs 15 residues. Germline V gene data show CDR1 as MNHEY and CDR2 as SVGAGI. Trimming took off 6 bases at V and 3 bases at J, with 12 bases between the two ends. In nucleotides, the CDR3 is TGTGCCAGCAGCCCCAGGGATTTCTATAATTCACCCCTCCACTTT. This codes for CASSPRDFYNSPLHF.

This chain joins TRBV27 and TRBJ1-6; D call uncertain. Germline CDR1 and CDR2: MNHEY and SMNVEV (reference sequence). Between the trimmed V and J ends, which lost 3 bases and 7 bases, there was a span of 10 bases. This CDR3 is 14 amino acids long. The CDR3 sequence is CASSFGRENSPLHF. The CDR3 DNA sequence: TGTGCCAGCAGTTTTGGGAGGGAGAATTCACCCCTCCACTTT.

This clone was observed a handful of times. The V and J genes are TRBV5-5 and TRBJ1-4; D remains ambiguous. This CDR3 region has 16 residues. The germline V and J ends were trimmed by 4 bases and 10 bases, with 23 bases remaining between them. Germline CDR1 and CDR2: SGHKS and YYEKEE (reference sequence). CDR3: CASSPAASLGAGKLFF. In DNA, the CDR3 is TGTGCCAGCAGCCCGGCCGCGAGCCTCGGAGCGGGAAAACTGTTTTTT.

This clone has only one observation. The V call is TRBV2, the J call TRBJ1-2; a weak D match, TRBD1 (5 bases). The CDR3 is 14 residues long. The V end was cut by 4 bases, the J end by 0 bases, with 9 bases between. CDR1 is SNHLY and CDR2 is FYNNEI in the germline V gene. The chain's CDR3 is CASSGDSANYGYTF. As DNA, the CDR3 is TGTGCCAGCAGTGGAGACAGTGCTAACTATGGCTACACCTTC.